Listed below are T cell receptor beta chains from one sample, sequenced in a study of T cell repertoires in cytomegalovirus infection. TCRdb ran MiXCR on the reads and lists one entry per CDR3 protein. In the table there are about 830,000 distinct CDR3 sequences, 30% to 35% of which are singletons. Antigens of these TCRs are unknown. The material was cultured CD8+ T cells from PBMCs, obtained from culture after CMV antigen stimulation. The receptors originated from a human donor in good health (CMV status not recorded). Some clones in this sample may be carry-over from other donors' samples. The CDR3 runs from the conserved cysteine through the conserved F or W. The order of the fields is V gene, D gene, J gene, clone size, CDR3 DNA, CDR3 protein. The D gene is left open where the match is weak. Only some rows state a clone size, as once, few, many or a class for expanded clones.

v_call: TRBV6-9
d_call: TRBD1
j_call: TRBJ1-1
clone_size: .
cdr3_nt: TGTGCCAGCAGATTCCGGACAGGGGGCGCCTTGGGCACTGAAGCTTTCTTT
cdr3_aa: CASRFRTGGALGTEAFF

v_call: TRBV4-1
d_call: .
j_call: TRBJ1-5
clone_size: .
cdr3_nt: TGCGCCAGCAGCCAAGTGGCCGGGCCTTTGGAGCCCCAGCATTTT
cdr3_aa: CASSQVAGPLEPQHF

v_call: TRBV27
d_call: .
j_call: TRBJ2-1
clone_size: .
cdr3_nt: TGTGCCAGCAGTTTATTTCAGGGTTTTGATGAGCAGTTCTTC
cdr3_aa: CASSLFQGFDEQFF

v_call: TRBV12-3/TRBV12-4
d_call: TRBD2
j_call: TRBJ2-1
clone_size: few
cdr3_nt: TGTGCCAGCAGTGCCCTAGGACTAGACAACTACAATGAGCAGTTCTTC
cdr3_aa: CASSALGLDNYNEQFF

v_call: TRBV19
d_call: .
j_call: TRBJ1-2
clone_size: .
cdr3_nt: TGTGCCAGTAGTACTTGGGCAGGCGAAGGCTACACCTTC
cdr3_aa: CASSTWAGEGYTF

v_call: TRBV11-2
d_call: .
j_call: TRBJ1-2
clone_size: few
cdr3_nt: TGTGCCAGCAGCTCCCGGACCCACTCCTACGGCTACACCTTC
cdr3_aa: CASSSRTHSYGYTF

v_call: TRBV7-6
d_call: .
j_call: TRBJ2-2
clone_size: .
cdr3_nt: TGTGCTAGCAGCTTAGGGGGGCGGAACACCGGGGAGCTGTTTTTT
cdr3_aa: CASSLGGRNTGELFF

v_call: TRBV12-3/TRBV12-4
d_call: TRBD1
j_call: TRBJ1-5
clone_size: few
cdr3_nt: TGTGCCAGCAGTTTAGCATTTTATTTTCGACAGGGGGCCGATAGCAATCAGCCCCAGCATTTT
cdr3_aa: CASSLAFYFRQGADSNQPQHF

v_call: TRBV20-1
d_call: .
j_call: TRBJ1-6
clone_size: .
cdr3_nt: TGCAGTGCTGCTATCGACAGCTCCTATAATTCACCCCTCCACTTT
cdr3_aa: CSAAIDSSYNSPLHF

v_call: TRBV2
d_call: TRBD1
j_call: TRBJ1-5
clone_size: .
cdr3_nt: TGTGCCAGCAGCGGGACAGGGACTAGCAATCAGCCCCAGCATTTT
cdr3_aa: CASSGTGTSNQPQHF